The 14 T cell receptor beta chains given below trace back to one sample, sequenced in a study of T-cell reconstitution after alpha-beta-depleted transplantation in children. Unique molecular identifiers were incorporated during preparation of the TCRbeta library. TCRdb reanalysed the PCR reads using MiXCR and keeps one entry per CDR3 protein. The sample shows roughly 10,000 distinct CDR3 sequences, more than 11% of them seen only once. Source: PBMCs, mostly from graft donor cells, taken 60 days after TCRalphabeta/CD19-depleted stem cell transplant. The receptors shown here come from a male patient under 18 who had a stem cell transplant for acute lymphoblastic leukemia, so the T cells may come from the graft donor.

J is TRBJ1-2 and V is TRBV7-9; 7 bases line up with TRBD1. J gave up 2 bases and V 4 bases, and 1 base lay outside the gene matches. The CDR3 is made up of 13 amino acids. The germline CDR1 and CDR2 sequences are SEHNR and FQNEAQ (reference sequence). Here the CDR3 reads CASSSQGNYGYTF. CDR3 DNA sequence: TGTGCCAGCAGCTCACAGGGGAACTATGGCTACACCTTC.

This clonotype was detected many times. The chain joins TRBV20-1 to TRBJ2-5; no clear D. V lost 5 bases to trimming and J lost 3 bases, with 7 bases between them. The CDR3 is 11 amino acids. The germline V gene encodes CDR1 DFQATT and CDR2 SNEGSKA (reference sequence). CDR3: CSAPLEETQYF. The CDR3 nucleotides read TGCAGTGCTCCTCTGGAAGAGACCCAGTACTTC.

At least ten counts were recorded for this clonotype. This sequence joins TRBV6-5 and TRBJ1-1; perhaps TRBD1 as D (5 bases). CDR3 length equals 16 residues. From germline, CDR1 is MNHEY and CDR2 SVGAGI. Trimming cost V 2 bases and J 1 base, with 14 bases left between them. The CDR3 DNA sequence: TGTGCCAGCAGTTACGGGGCGGGACGGACGAACACTGAAGCTTTCTTT. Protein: CASSYGAGRTNTEAFF.

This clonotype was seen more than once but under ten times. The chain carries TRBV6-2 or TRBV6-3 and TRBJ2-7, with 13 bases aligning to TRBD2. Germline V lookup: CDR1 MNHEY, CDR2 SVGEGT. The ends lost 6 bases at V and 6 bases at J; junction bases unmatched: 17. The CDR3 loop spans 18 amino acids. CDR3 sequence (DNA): TGTGCCAGCAGCGCAAGACTAGCGGGGGGCCCCGGCGGAGTCGAGCAGTACTTC. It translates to CASSARLAGGPGGVEQYF.

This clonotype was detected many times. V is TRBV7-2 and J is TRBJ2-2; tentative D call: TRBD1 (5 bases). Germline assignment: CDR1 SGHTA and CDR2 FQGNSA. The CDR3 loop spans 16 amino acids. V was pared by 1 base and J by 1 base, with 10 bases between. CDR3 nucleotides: TGTGCCAGCAGCTTAGTAGCCGACAGGAACACCGGGGAGCTGTTTTTT. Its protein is CASSLVADRNTGELFF.

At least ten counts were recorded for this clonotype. CDR3: CSVQRDSSYEQYF. The CDR3 DNA reads TGCAGCGTCCAAAGGGACAGCAGCTACGAGCAGTACTTC. V is TRBV29-1 and J is TRBJ2-7; the match to TRBD1 covers 7 bases. With 6 bases clipped from V and 3 bases from J, the junction kept 8 bases outside the gene matches. The CDR3 length is 13 residues. CDR1 and CDR2 from the germline V gene are SQVTM and ANQGSEA.

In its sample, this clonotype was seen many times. The CDR3 sequence: CASNRQGSTEAFF. CDR3 DNA sequence: TGTGCCAGCAACCGACAGGGTTCCACTGAAGCTTTCTTT. This rearrangement joins TRBV6-1 to TRBJ1-1, with 7 nucleotides matching TRBD1. V gave up 7 bases and J gave up 4 bases; unmatched junction bases: 6. Germline V CDR1 and CDR2: MNHNS, SASEGT. CDR3 size: 13 residues.

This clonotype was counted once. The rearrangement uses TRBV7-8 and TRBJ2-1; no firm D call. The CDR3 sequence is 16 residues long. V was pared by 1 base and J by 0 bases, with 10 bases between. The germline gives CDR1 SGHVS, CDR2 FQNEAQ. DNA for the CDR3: TGTGCCAGCAGCTTAGTTCTTATGACCTCCTACAATGAGCAGTTCTTC. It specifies CASSLVLMTSYNEQFF.

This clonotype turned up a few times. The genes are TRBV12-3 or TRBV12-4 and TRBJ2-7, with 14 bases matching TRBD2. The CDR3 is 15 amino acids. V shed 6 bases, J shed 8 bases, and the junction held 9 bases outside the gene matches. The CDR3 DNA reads TGTGCCAGCAGCGTGGGGACTAGCGGGAGTCATAAGCAGTACTTC. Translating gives CASSVGTSGSHKQYF.

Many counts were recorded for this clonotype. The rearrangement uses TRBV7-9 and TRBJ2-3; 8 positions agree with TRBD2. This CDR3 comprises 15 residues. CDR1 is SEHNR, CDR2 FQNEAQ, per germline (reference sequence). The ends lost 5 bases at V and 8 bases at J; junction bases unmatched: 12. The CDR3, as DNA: TGTGCCAGCAGCCGAGGGGAGCTAGCGGGCTCTACGCAGTATTTT. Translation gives CASSRGELAGSTQYF.

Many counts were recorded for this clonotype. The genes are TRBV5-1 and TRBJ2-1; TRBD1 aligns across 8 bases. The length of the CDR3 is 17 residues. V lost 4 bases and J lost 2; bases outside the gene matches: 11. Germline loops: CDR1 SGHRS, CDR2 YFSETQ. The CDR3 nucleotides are TGCGCCAGCAGCAGGCAGATCAGGGGGCGGACCTACAATGAGCAGTTCTTC. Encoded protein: CASSRQIRGRTYNEQFF.

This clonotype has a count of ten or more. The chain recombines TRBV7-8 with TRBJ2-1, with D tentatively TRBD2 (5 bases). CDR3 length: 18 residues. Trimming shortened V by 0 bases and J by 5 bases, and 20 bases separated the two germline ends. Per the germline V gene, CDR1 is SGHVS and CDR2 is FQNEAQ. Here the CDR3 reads CASSLAKVEGRLNNEQFF. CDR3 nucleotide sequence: TGTGCCAGCAGCTTAGCGAAGGTAGAGGGAAGATTGAACAATGAGCAGTTCTTC.

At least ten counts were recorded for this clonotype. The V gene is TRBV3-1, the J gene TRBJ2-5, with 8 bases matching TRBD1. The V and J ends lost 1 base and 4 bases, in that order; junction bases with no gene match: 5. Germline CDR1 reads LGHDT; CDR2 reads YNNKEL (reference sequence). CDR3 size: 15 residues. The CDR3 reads CASSQGGQGGETQYF. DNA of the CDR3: TGTGCCAGCAGCCAAGGTGGACAGGGCGGAGAGACCCAGTACTTC.

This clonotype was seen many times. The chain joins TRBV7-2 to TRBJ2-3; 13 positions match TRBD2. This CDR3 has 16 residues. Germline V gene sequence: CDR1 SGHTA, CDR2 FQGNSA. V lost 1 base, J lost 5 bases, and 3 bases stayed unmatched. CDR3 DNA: TGTGCCAGCAGCTTAGAACTAGCGGGGGGGGTAGATACGCAGTATTTT. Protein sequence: CASSLELAGGVDTQYF.